Listed below are T cell receptor beta chains from one sample, sequenced in a study of sequential checkpoint blockade in melanoma. Measured with immunoSEQ multiplex PCR; TCRdb has only the in-frame clones, and not every one. The sample has some 31,000 clones; less than 90% are singletons. Material: CD8+ T cells sorted from blood (inferred from file names), obtained from a patient given nivolumab and ipilimumab in sequence. The receptors were sampled from a human donor with melanoma. Both conserved end residues are part of each CDR3. The D gene is left open where the match is weak.

J gene	V gene	D gene	CDR3 DNA	CDR3 protein
TRBJ2-3	TRBV27	NA	TGTGCCAGCAGTCCGGCGGGGTCCAGGGCCCTCCAGTATTTT	CASSPAGSRALQYF
TRBJ2-7	TRBV7-8	NA	TGTGCCAGCAGCTTAGCCGGACACATACAAACCTACGAGCAGTACTTC	CASSLAGHIQTYEQYF
TRBJ2-1	TRBV7-9	TRBD2	TGTGCCAGCAGCTTGGGACTAGCGGGGATAAGAGATTTTAATGAGCAGTTCTTC	CASSLGLAGIRDFNEQFF
TRBJ2-5	TRBV30	TRBD2	TGTGCCTGGAGTGTCCCCGGGGGGGCCCGGGAGACCCAGTACTTC	CAWSVPGGARETQYF
TRBJ2-7	TRBV4-3	TRBD2	TGCGCCAGCAGCCAAGTGTGGCTAGCGGGGGGGACCTACGAGCAGTACTTC	CASSQVWLAGGTYEQYF
TRBJ2-1	TRBV19	NA	TGTGCCAGTAGTTCCTTGGGGGAGGAATACAATGAGCAGTTCTTC	CASSSLGEEYNEQFF
TRBJ2-7	TRBV4-1	TRBD2	TGCGCCAGCAGCCAAACTAGCGGGGCTTACGAGCAGTACTTC	CASSQTSGAYEQYF
TRBJ1-1	TRBV5-1	NA	TGCGCCAGCAGCCCCGGGGGGACTGAAGCTTTCTTT	CASSPGGTEAFF
TRBJ2-2	TRBV11-2	TRBD1	TGTGCCAGCAGCTTCTACAGGGGGAGCGGGGAGCTGTTTTTT	CASSFYRGSGELFF
TRBJ1-1	TRBV19	NA	TGTGCCAGTAGTATATGGGCCCGTGAAGCTTTCTTT	CASSIWAREAFF